The 18 T cell receptor beta chains below come from one sample, sequenced in a study of shared clonotypes between healthy human individuals. Assay used: immunoSEQ multiplex PCR; TCRdb lists only in-frame clones, some missing. The sample lists 800,000 to 1,200,000 clones; about 80% were seen once. Sequencing used memory CD4+ T cells from PBMCs. The subset denotes: CD45RA-negative fraction. All receptors come from a young man in good health. Some clones in this sample may be carry-over from other donors' samples.

This clone has more than one count but fewer than ten. The chain combines TRBV2 with TRBJ2-5; TRBD1 might be the D (6 bases). Trimming left V 2 bases short and J 5 bases short, with 12 bases between. Germline V lookup: CDR1 SNHLY, CDR2 FYNNEI. The CDR3 is made up of 14 amino acids. The CDR3 sequence: CASSERAGAETQYF. CDR3 DNA sequence: TGTGCCAGCAGTGAACGGGCAGGGGCTGAGACCCAGTACTTC.

The count of this clone is one. The V gene is TRBV12-5, the J gene TRBJ2-1; 10 nucleotides match TRBD2. The J segment lost 5 bases and the V segment lost 3 bases, leaving 4 bases of the junction unmatched. The CDR3 is made up of 15 amino acids. Germline V CDR1 and CDR2: LGHNT, FRNRAP. The CDR3 region is CASGLGLAANNEQFF. CDR3 sequence (DNA): TGTGCTAGTGGTTTAGGACTAGCGGCCAACAATGAGCAGTTCTTC.

Remarks on this clone: With a far larger clone one base away, a read error is the likely cause. V and J are TRBV7-2 and TRBJ2-7; 9 bases map to TRBD2. Trimming took 3 bases from V and 0 from J; bases not matched to a gene: 0. The CDR3 is 14 amino acids. CDR1 is SGHTA and CDR2 is FQGNSA in the germline V gene. The DNA of the CDR3 is TGTGCCAGCAGCTTTAGCGGGAGCTCCTACGAGCAGTACTTC. Protein: CASSFSGSSYEQYF. The full variable domain, completed using reference TRBV7-2 and TRBJ2-7, is GAGVSQSPSNKVTEKGKDVELRCDPISGHTALYWYRQSLGQGLEFLIYFQGNSAPDKSGLPSDRFSAERTGGSVSTLTIQRTQQEDSAVYLCASSFSGSSYEQYFGPGTRLTVT.

This clone has a handful of counts. The chain employs TRBV9 and TRBJ2-2, with D unclear. The CDR3 runs 15 residues. CDR1 and CDR2 (germline): SGDLS, YYNGEE. Trimming removed 0 bases at V and 1 base at J, with 7 bases between. CDR3 loop: CASSVGSENTGELFF. CDR3 nucleotide sequence: TGTGCCAGCAGCGTAGGATCAGAGAACACCGGGGAGCTGTTTTTT.

This chain connects TRBV28 to TRBJ2-7; no clear D gene. Per germline, CDR1 MDHEN and CDR2 SYDVKM. V dropped 4 bases and J dropped 2 bases, with 12 bases sitting between them. CDR3 length: 14 amino acids. In DNA form, the CDR3 reads TGTGCCAGCAGTTCCCCTGGCGACACCTACGAGCAGTACTTC. Its translation is CASSSPGDTYEQYF.

CDR3 sequence reads: CASSSVRSKNTEAFF. The CDR3, as DNA: TGTGCCAGCAGCTCCGTTAGGAGCAAGAACACTGAAGCTTTCTTT. The rearrangement links TRBV5-4 to TRBJ1-1; D ambiguous. This CDR3 comprises 15 residues. The germline V and J ends were trimmed by 3 bases and 1 base, with 13 bases remaining between them. CDR1 is SGHNT, CDR2 YYREEE, per germline (reference sequence).

This chain joins TRBV7-2 and TRBJ2-3, with a possible D match to TRBD1 (5 bases). This CDR3 is 16 amino acids long. CDR1 is SGHTA, CDR2 FQGNSA, per germline. V was trimmed by 2 bases and J by 2 bases, leaving 14 bases between them. DNA of the CDR3: TGTGCCAGCAGCTTATCCCCTCCAGGGATCACAGATACGCAGTATTTT. Its translation is CASSLSPPGITDTQYF.

This clone was counted only a few times. V is TRBV27 and J is TRBJ2-7, with D unresolved. There are 13 residues in the CDR3. Trimming pared 3 bases from V and 5 bases from J, leaving 11 bases between. Germline V gives CDR1 MNHEY, CDR2 SMNVEV (reference sequence). This CDR3 reads CASSFPGLNEQYF. In DNA, the CDR3 is TGTGCCAGCAGTTTCCCAGGTTTGAACGAGCAGTACTTC.

The chain is built from TRBV18 and TRBJ2-6, with TRBD1 identical over 9 bases. V shed 4 bases, J shed 4 bases, and the junction held 8 bases outside the gene matches. The V gene's germline CDR1 is KGHSH and CDR2 LQKENI. The CDR3 has 17 residues. The CDR3 here is CASSRPGQGSGANVLTF. The CDR3, as DNA: TGTGCCAGCTCACGGCCGGGACAGGGATCCGGGGCCAACGTCCTGACTTTC.

V usage is TRBV10-1 and J usage is TRBJ2-1; D is unclear. Germline V gene sequence: CDR1 WNHNN, CDR2 SYGVQD (reference sequence). Trimming stripped 3 bases from V and 6 bases from J, with 12 bases between. This CDR3 region has 14 residues. The CDR3 here is CASSDPGVGNEQFF. The CDR3, as DNA: TGCGCCAGCAGTGATCCAGGCGTCGGCAATGAGCAGTTCTTC.

This rearrangement joins TRBV5-1 to TRBJ1-1, with TRBD1 matching over 11 bases. Per germline, CDR1 SGHRS and CDR2 YFSETQ. The J segment lost 8 bases and the V segment lost 1 base, leaving 4 bases of the junction unmatched. The CDR3 is made up of 14 amino acids. The CDR3 spells CASSLWTGGMEAFF. For the CDR3, the DNA is TGCGCCAGCAGCTTGTGGACAGGGGGCATGGAAGCTTTCTTT.

V usage is TRBV5-1 and J usage is TRBJ1-1; unclear D gene. The CDR3 length is 15 residues. Per the germline V gene, CDR1 is SGHRS and CDR2 is YFSETQ. Trimming removed 4 bases at V and 7 bases at J, with 20 bases between. CDR3 DNA: TGCGCCAGCAGCCGCGACTCCTCCCCTGGGGTTGAAGCTTTCTTT. This gives the protein CASSRDSSPGVEAFF.

Regarding this clone: Other DNA sequences within the sample encode an identical CDR3. V gene TRBV5-1 combines with J gene TRBJ2-3, with TRBD1 identical over 9 bases. This CDR3 is built from 14 residues. Unmatched junction bases numbered 1, after V lost 5 bases and J lost 0 bases. The germline V gene encodes CDR1 SGHRS and CDR2 YFSETQ. CDR3 nucleotide sequence: TGCGCCAGCAGGGGACAGGGAAGCACAGATACGCAGTATTTT. Amino acid sequence: CASRGQGSTDTQYF.

The chain carries TRBV19 and TRBJ1-5; tentative D call: TRBD1 (6 bases). The CDR3 has 13 amino acids. Trimming cost V 4 bases and J 7 bases, with 11 bases left between them. CDR1 and CDR2 (germline): LNHDA, SQIVND (reference sequence). CDR3 sequence reads: CASSTQGNQPQHF. In nucleotides, the CDR3 is TGTGCCAGTAGTACACAGGGAAACCAGCCCCAGCATTTT.

The rearrangement links TRBV29-1 to TRBJ1-2; 9 bases line up with TRBD1. The CDR3 runs to 13 residues. The germline V gene has CDR1 SQVTM and CDR2 ANQGSEA. In DNA form, the CDR3 reads TGCAGGGCCCGGGGACAGGGCGACTATGGCTACACCTTC. Translation: CRARGQGDYGYTF.

The rearrangement links TRBV5-1 to TRBJ1-5, with TRBD1 as a possible D gene (6 bases). V lost 2 bases, J lost 2 bases, and 29 bases lay in between. Germline CDR1 and CDR2: SGHRS and YFSETQ. The CDR3 loop spans 21 amino acids. CDR3: CASSLNTPGRGGKGRNQPQHF. CDR3 nucleotide sequence: TGCGCCAGCAGCTTAAATACTCCGGGACGTGGGGGCAAGGGCCGCAATCAGCCCCAGCATTTT.

This clone came up once. This chain links TRBV5-1 with TRBJ2-5; TRBD1 matches 8 bases. CDR1 SGHRS and CDR2 YFSETQ come from the germline V gene. The length of the CDR3 is 15 residues. Trimming at V came to 4 bases and at J to 4 bases, leaving 9 bases not matched to a gene. In nucleotides, the CDR3 is TGCGCCAGCAGCAATGGACAGGGTGGCCGAGAGACCCAGTACTTC. Its protein is CASSNGQGGRETQYF.

The V call is TRBV19, the J call TRBJ1-2; perhaps TRBD1 as D (6 bases). CDR1 LNHDA and CDR2 SQIVND come from the germline V gene (reference sequence). Deletions cut 5 bases from V and 2 bases from J, with 15 bases between. The CDR3 covers 15 residues. CDR3 nucleotide sequence: TGTGCCAGTAGTCCGACCCCGGGACAAAACTATGGCTACACCTTC. Translating gives CASSPTPGQNYGYTF.